The 27 T cell receptor beta chains given below trace back to one sample, sequenced in a study of blood T cell repertoires in COVID-19. Clones were sequenced by immunoSEQ multiplex PCR, and TCRdb holds only the in-frame ones, with some missing. The repertoire holds approximately 240,000 clones, with 83% as singletons. The specimen was peripheral blood. Source of these receptors: a human donor in a cohort sampled during active COVID-19.

The chain employs TRBV3-1 (or the pseudogene TRBV3-2) and TRBJ2-3; D remains ambiguous. Trimming took off 0 bases at V and 2 bases at J, with 9 bases between the two ends. Germline lookup yields CDR1 LGHDT and CDR2 YNNKEL (reference sequence). The CDR3 contains 15 residues. CDR3 residues: CASSQDGQNTDTQYF. The CDR3 coding sequence is TGTGCCAGCAGCCAAGATGGGCAGAACACAGATACGCAGTATTTT.

This chain uses TRBV5-4 with TRBJ2-3, with 8 bases lining up with TRBD1. Germline V lookup: CDR1 SGHNT, CDR2 YYREEE (reference sequence). This CDR3 contains 14 residues. Trimming took 5 bases from V and 6 from J; bases not matched to a gene: 8. CDR3: CASSLGQGQDTQYF. Written as DNA, the CDR3 is TGTGCCAGCAGTTTAGGACAGGGCCAGGATACGCAGTATTTT.

This rearrangement joins TRBV28 to TRBJ1-5; D is perhaps TRBD1 (5 bases). Trimming stripped 5 bases from V and 2 bases from J, with 22 bases between. CDR3 length equals 18 residues. Germline V gene data show CDR1 as MDHEN and CDR2 as SYDVKM. CDR3 protein: CASSLSGSGVFGNQPQHF. CDR3 nucleotides: TGTGCCAGCAGTCTATCCGGTTCGGGGGTATTCGGCAATCAGCCCCAGCATTTT.

The chain recombines TRBV6-5 with TRBJ2-4; possible D gene TRBD2, 6 bases. The CDR3 contains 15 residues. The ends were cut back, 6 bases at V and 5 bases at J, with 17 bases in the middle. CDR1 is MNHEY, CDR2 SVGAGI, per germline. The CDR3 here is CASSDRSGDQNIQYF. CDR3 nucleotides: TGTGCCAGCAGCGACCGGTCGGGGGACCAAAACATTCAGTACTTC.

V usage is TRBV28 and J usage is TRBJ2-7; TRBD2 might be the D (6 bases). The CDR3 loop spans 13 amino acids. Trimming removed 1 base from V and 6 bases from J, with 10 bases in between. Germline CDR1 is MDHEN and CDR2 is SYDVKM. The CDR3 sequence is CASSLSVGGEQYF. The CDR3 nucleotides are TGTGCCAGCAGTTTATCGGTGGGAGGCGAGCAGTACTTC.

This clone was counted between two and nine times. The chain is built from TRBV18 and TRBJ1-1, with a weak D call TRBD1 (5 bases). Germline CDR1 reads KGHSH; CDR2 reads LQKENI. Trimming removed 4 bases from V and 7 bases from J, with 13 bases in between. The CDR3 has 13 residues. The CDR3 spells CASSQGDGDEAFF. CDR3 bases: TGTGCCAGCTCACAAGGGGATGGAGATGAAGCTTTCTTT.

The chain couples TRBV4-1 to TRBJ2-3; 10 bases match TRBD2. After removal of 1 base from V and 0 bases from J, the junction contained 7 bases not matched to a gene. CDR1 is MGHRA, CDR2 YSYEKL, per germline. The CDR3 extends over 18 amino acids. CDR3: CASSQGTTTSGSTDTQYF. The CDR3 bases are TGCGCCAGCAGCCAAGGTACCACGACTAGCGGGAGCACAGATACGCAGTATTTT.

V is TRBV25-1 and J is TRBJ2-7, with D maybe TRBD2 (5 bases). The CDR3 runs 15 residues. V was clipped by 3 bases and J by 0 bases, with 12 bases between them. Germline V gene data show CDR1 as MGHDK and CDR2 as SYGVNS. CDR3 sequence (DNA): TGTGCCAGCAGTGATCCCCGGAGGAACTCCTACGAGCAGTACTTC. Its protein product is CASSDPRRNSYEQYF.

The V and J genes are TRBV28 and TRBJ1-2; D not resolved. Trimming took 5 bases from V and 8 from J, leaving 12 bases between them. The CDR3 is 12 amino acids. Looked up from germline, CDR1 is MDHEN and CDR2 is SYDVKM. CDR3 protein: CASSRNSHGYTF. Written as DNA, the CDR3 is TGTGCCAGCAGTCGAAACTCGCACGGCTACACCTTC.

The V and J genes are TRBV5-1 and TRBJ2-2; weak D call: TRBD1 (6 bases). Germline V gene data show CDR1 as SGHRS and CDR2 as YFSETQ. With 1 base removed from V and 5 bases from J, the gap between germline ends came to 15 bases. The CDR3 sequence is 16 residues long. The CDR3 loop reads CASSLIRDISTGELFF. The CDR3 bases are TGCGCCAGCAGCTTGATCCGGGACATCTCAACCGGGGAGCTGTTTTTT.

This rearrangement joins TRBV10-3 to TRBJ2-7; TRBD1 might be the D (6 bases). This CDR3 comprises 14 residues. With 6 bases removed from V and 2 bases from J, the gap between germline ends came to 14 bases. CDR1 is ENHRY and CDR2 is SYGVKD in the germline V gene. The CDR3 nucleotides read TGTGCCATCAGCAAGACAGGAGTCACCTACGAGCAGTACTTC. Amino acids: CAISKTGVTYEQYF.

The chain joins TRBV7-6 to TRBJ2-5; D is undetermined. CDR3 size: 14 residues. In germline, CDR1 is SGHVS, CDR2 FNYEAQ. V shed 2 bases and J shed 5 bases, with 12 bases lying between them. The CDR3 DNA sequence: TGTGCCAGCAGCTTATCTAGTGGATTGGAGACCCAGTACTTC. The encoded protein is CASSLSSGLETQYF.

J is TRBJ2-3 and V is TRBV12-5, with 16 bases matching TRBD2. Trimming took 4 bases from V and 5 from J; bases not matched to a gene: 6. CDR3 length: 17 amino acids. The germline V gene encodes CDR1 LGHNT and CDR2 FRNRAP. The CDR3 protein is CASGSGTSGGAIDTQYF. The CDR3, as DNA: TGTGCTAGTGGTTCCGGGACTAGCGGGGGGGCTATAGATACGCAGTATTTT.

The rearrangement links TRBV18 to TRBJ1-6, with a tentative D call TRBD1 (5 bases). Trimming took 2 bases from V and 6 from J, leaving 14 bases between them. Germline CDR1 and CDR2: KGHSH and LQKENI. The CDR3 loop spans 16 amino acids. CDR3 protein: CASSPDTQVSNSPLHF. In DNA form, the CDR3 reads TGTGCCAGCTCACCAGATACACAGGTTTCTAATTCACCCCTCCACTTT. Full variable domain (outside the CDR3, taken from reference TRBV18 and TRBJ1-6): NAGVMQNPRHLVRRRGQEARLRCSPMKGHSHVYWYRQLPEEGLKFMVYLQKENIIDESGMPKERFSAEFPKEGPSILRIQQVVRGDSAAYFCASSPDTQVSNSPLHFGNGTRLTVT.

The chain carries TRBV19 and TRBJ2-1; 13 nucleotides line up with TRBD2. The CDR3 length is 16 residues. Germline CDR1 is LNHDA and CDR2 is SQIVND (reference sequence). V gave up 0 bases and J gave up 7 bases; unmatched junction bases: 3. The CDR3 DNA sequence: TGTGCCAGTAGTATAGATACGACTAGCGGGAGGAATGAGCAGTTCTTC. It yields the protein CASSIDTTSGRNEQFF. The variable domain in full, with the rest retrieved from reference TRBV19 and TRBJ2-1, is DGGITQSPKYLFRKEGQNVTLSCEQNLNHDAMYWYRQDPGQGLRLIYYSQIVNDFQKGDIAEGYSVSREKKESFPLTVTSAQKNPTAFYLCASSIDTTSGRNEQFFGPGTRLTVL.

The CDR3 loop is CASSPGQANVGNTIYF. The DNA of the CDR3 is TGTGCCAGCAGCCCCGGACAGGCTAATGTTGGAAACACCATATATTTT. The rearrangement uses TRBV7-9 and TRBJ1-3; 7 positions match TRBD1. Trimming removed 5 bases from V and 3 bases from J; junction bases left unmatched: 10. CDR3 length: 16 residues. Germline V lookup: CDR1 SEHNR, CDR2 FQNEAQ (reference sequence).

This sequence joins TRBV10-2 and TRBJ2-1; 7 bases fit TRBD2. Germline V CDR1 and CDR2: WSHSY, SAAADI. The V gene end was trimmed by 11 bases and the J gene end by 2 bases; junction bases not matched to a gene: 12. The CDR3 contains 15 residues. CDR3 in DNA: TGCGCCTCTCGTCTGGGAGGGAGCGCCTACAATGAGCAGTTCTTC. It encodes CASRLGGSAYNEQFF.

This clone has just one count. The rearrangement links TRBV3-1 (or the pseudogene TRBV3-2) to TRBJ2-5; 11 bases fit TRBD2. CDR1 is LGHDT and CDR2 is YNNKEL in the germline V gene (reference sequence). The CDR3 has 18 residues. J lost 4 bases, V lost 0 bases, and 10 bases had no gene match. The chain's CDR3 is CASSQEEVLAGGGETQYF. In DNA, the CDR3 is TGTGCCAGCAGCCAAGAAGAGGTCCTAGCGGGGGGAGGAGAGACCCAGTACTTC.

The chain has TRBV27 and TRBJ2-7; D is unclear. This CDR3 is 13 amino acids long. CDR1 and CDR2 from the germline V gene are MNHEY and SMNVEV (reference sequence). The ends were cut back, 6 bases at V and 6 bases at J, with 15 bases in the middle. Written as DNA, the CDR3 is TGTGCCAGCAGAGTGACGGGTTTGCGCGAGCAGTACTTC. This gives the protein CASRVTGLREQYF.

This chain uses TRBV3-1 (or the pseudogene TRBV3-2) with TRBJ2-1, with D tentatively TRBD2 (5 bases). CDR1 is LGHDT, CDR2 YNNKEL, per germline (reference sequence). Trimming left V 0 bases short and J 9 bases short, with 12 bases between. The CDR3 is 14 amino acids. CDR3 amino acids: CASSQDQGLGEQFF. As DNA, the CDR3 is TGTGCCAGCAGCCAAGACCAAGGACTTGGTGAGCAGTTCTTC.

The chain joins TRBV30 to TRBJ1-5; D uncertain. This CDR3 comprises 14 residues. Per germline, CDR1 GTSNPN and CDR2 SVGIG (reference sequence). Trimming took off 2 bases at V and 0 bases at J, with 8 bases between the two ends. The DNA for the CDR3 is TGTGCCTGGAGTCAGGAGGTTAGCAATCAGCCCCAGCATTTT. Translating gives CAWSQEVSNQPQHF.

V is TRBV28 and J is TRBJ1-5; D is undetermined. The CDR3 has 15 residues. V was shortened by 3 bases and J by 5 bases, with 14 bases between the two germline ends. Germline CDR1 MDHEN, CDR2 SYDVKM. CDR3 sequence: CASSFPGRLDQPQHF. The DNA for the CDR3 is TGTGCCAGCAGTTTCCCCGGGAGACTTGATCAGCCCCAGCATTTT. The full variable domain, its missing parts supplied by reference TRBV28 and TRBJ1-5, is DVKVTQSSRYLVKRTGEKVFLECVQDMDHENMFWYRQDPGLGLRLIYFSYDVKMKEKGDIPEGYSVSREKKERFSLILESASTNQTSMYLCASSFPGRLDQPQHFGDGTRLSIL.

The V gene is TRBV6-5, the J gene TRBJ1-2, with D perhaps matching TRBD1 (5 bases). Trimming removed 8 bases from V and 4 bases from J, with 14 bases in between. The CDR3 consists of 13 residues. Germline assignment: CDR1 MNHEY and CDR2 SVGAGI. CDR3: CASHLTGIYGYTF. The CDR3 DNA reads as TGTGCCAGCCACTTAACAGGAATCTATGGCTACACCTTC.

This chain uses TRBV19 with TRBJ2-2; 8 bases line up with TRBD2. The V gene end was trimmed by 5 bases and the J gene end by 4 bases; junction bases not matched to a gene: 6. The CDR3 spans 15 residues. Germline V gene lookup returns CDR1 LNHDA and CDR2 SQIVND (reference sequence). The CDR3 protein is CASSSRTSPTGELFF. Written as DNA, the CDR3 is TGTGCCAGTAGTTCCCGGACTAGCCCCACCGGGGAGCTGTTTTTT.

CDR3 in amino acids: CASSQDGGGGNTIYF. For the CDR3, the DNA is TGTGCCAGCAGCCAAGATGGTGGAGGGGGAAACACCATATATTTT. This sequence joins TRBV3-1 (or the pseudogene TRBV3-2) and TRBJ1-3; D not resolved. CDR3 length: 15 residues. Germline V CDR1 and CDR2: LGHDT, YNNKEL (reference sequence). V was clipped by 0 bases and J by 4 bases, with 10 bases between them.

J is TRBJ2-1 and V is TRBV9; D is undetermined. Trimming took 2 bases from V and 8 from J, leaving 8 bases between them. CDR1 and CDR2 from the germline V gene are SGDLS and YYNGEE. The CDR3 sequence is 12 residues long. CDR3 in amino acids: CASSVRGYEQFF. The DNA for the CDR3 is TGTGCCAGCAGCGTCCGAGGTTATGAGCAGTTCTTC.

The V gene is TRBV6-5, the J gene TRBJ1-1; D may be TRBD1 (5 bases). Per the germline V gene, CDR1 is MNHEY and CDR2 is SVGAGI. The CDR3 loop spans 13 amino acids. Trimming removed 6 bases from V and 1 base from J, with 9 bases in between. The CDR3 loop reads CASSLTENTEAFF. The CDR3 DNA follows: TGTGCCAGCAGCCTGACAGAGAACACTGAAGCTTTCTTT.